The TCR beta chain described here comes from a study of identical twins. CDR3 size: 14 residues. Germline CDR1 SQVTM, CDR2 ANQGSEA. Trimming cost V 6 bases and J 4 bases; bases outside gene matches: 10. The table lists this clonotype with a few counts. Its antigen is not identified. The cDNA had a unique molecular identifier and a template-switch universal primer site. TCRdb fed the 5' RACE reads into MiXCR, producing one record per CDR3 protein. The table lists 690,000 or so distinct CDR3 sequences, under 9% of them singletons. Study outcomes and limitations: While abundant cord blood beta clonotypes carried fewer insertions, memory repertoires showed no such pattern.

These same data were also listed under a study on yellow fever vaccine responses in identical twins. This second study notes: Twins' T cell vaccine responses reportedly looked partly convergent, partly personalized.

Sample: PBMCs. This rearrangement joins TRBV29-1 to TRBJ2-7, with 9 bases identical to TRBD1. This sequence was found in a woman aged 18-29 years in good health. CDR3 sequence: CSVVPGQGGYEQYF. The CDR3, as DNA: TGCAGCGTCGTACCGGGACAGGGAGGGTACGAGCAGTACTTC.